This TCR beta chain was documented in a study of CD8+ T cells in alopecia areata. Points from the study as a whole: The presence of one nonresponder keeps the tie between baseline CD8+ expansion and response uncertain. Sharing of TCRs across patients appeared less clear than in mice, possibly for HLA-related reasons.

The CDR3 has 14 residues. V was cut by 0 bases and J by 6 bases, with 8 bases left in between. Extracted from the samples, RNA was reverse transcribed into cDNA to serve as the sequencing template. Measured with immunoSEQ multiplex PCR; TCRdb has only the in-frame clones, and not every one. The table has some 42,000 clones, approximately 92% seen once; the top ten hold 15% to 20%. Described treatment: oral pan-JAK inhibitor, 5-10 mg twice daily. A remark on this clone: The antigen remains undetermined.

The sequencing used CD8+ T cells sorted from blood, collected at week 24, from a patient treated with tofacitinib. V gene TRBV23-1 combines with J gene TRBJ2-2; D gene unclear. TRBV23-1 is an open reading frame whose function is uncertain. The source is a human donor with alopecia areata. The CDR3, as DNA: TGCGCCAGCAGTCAATCAGGGATCCCCGGGGAGCTGTTTTTT. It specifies CASSQSGIPGELFF.